These 13 T cell receptor beta chains originate from one sample sequenced in a study of cytomegalovirus exposure and HLA in healthy donors. Sequencing used immunoSEQ multiplex PCR; TCRdb keeps in-frame clones, though not all of them. The table has around 230,000 clones, around 85% seen once; the top ten hold 0.95% to 1.5%. Sequencing input: PBMCs. All receptors derive from a woman aged 25 to 39 in good health and CMV-seropositive.

V gene TRBV9 combines with J gene TRBJ2-1, with 8 bases that match TRBD2. Germline V gene sequence: CDR1 SGDLS, CDR2 YYNGEE. The V segment lost 7 bases and the J segment 7 bases; nucleotides outside the gene matches: 7. The CDR3 has 13 amino acids. The CDR3 DNA reads as TGTGCCAGCGGCCTAGCGGGTACTAATGAGCAGTTCTTC. This gives the protein CASGLAGTNEQFF.

This clone was seen only a few times. V gene TRBV14 combines with J gene TRBJ2-7; 11 bases match TRBD2. The CDR3 runs to 16 residues. The V gene's germline CDR1 is SGHDN and CDR2 FVKESK. The junction had 11 bases not matched to a gene; V was cut back by 0 bases and J by 10 bases. CDR3 region: CASSQEPLAGGITQYF. DNA of the CDR3: TGTGCCAGCAGCCAAGAGCCGCTAGCGGGAGGTATTACCCAGTACTTC. Filled out from reference TRBV14 and TRBJ2-7, the complete variable domain reads EAGVTQFPSHSVIEKGQTVTLRCDPISGHDNLYWYRRVMGKEIKFLLHFVKESKQDESGMPNNRFLAERTGGTYSTLKVQPAELEDSGVYFCASSQEPLAGGITQYFGPGTRLTVT.

CDR3 in amino acids: CASSAAQGATEAFF. In DNA, the CDR3 is TGTGCCAGCTCAGCCGCACAGGGGGCCACTGAAGCTTTCTTT. The chain joins TRBV18 to TRBJ1-1, with 9 bases fitting TRBD1. The germline V gene has CDR1 KGHSH and CDR2 LQKENI. The V segment lost 5 bases and the J segment 4 bases; nucleotides outside the gene matches: 5. This CDR3 contains 14 residues.

The chain carries TRBV27 and TRBJ1-2, with 7 bases fitting TRBD1. Germline lookup yields CDR1 MNHEY and CDR2 SMNVEV (reference sequence). With V trimmed by 6 bases and J by 6 bases, 4 bases remained unmatched. The CDR3 has 12 residues. CDR3 in amino acids: CASSSTGDGYTF. In DNA form, the CDR3 reads TGTGCCAGCAGCTCTACAGGGGATGGCTACACCTTC.

The CDR3 DNA reads as TGTGCCTGGAGGGGACTAGCGTTCGACGAGCAGTACTTC. Its protein product is CAWRGLAFDEQYF. The rearrangement links TRBV30 to TRBJ2-7; 10 nucleotides agree with TRBD2. The CDR3 consists of 13 residues. CDR1 is GTSNPN and CDR2 is SVGIG in the germline V gene (reference sequence). J lost 5 bases, V lost 3 bases, and 4 bases had no gene match.

The rearrangement joins TRBV28 to TRBJ1-1, with a possible D match to TRBD1 (6 bases). The germline V gene has CDR1 MDHEN and CDR2 SYDVKM. V was trimmed by 2 bases and J by 4 bases, leaving 8 bases between them. The CDR3 has 13 amino acids. CDR3 amino acids: CASSLQGTTEAFF. For the CDR3, the DNA is TGTGCCAGCAGTTTACAGGGGACCACTGAAGCTTTCTTT.

The chain couples TRBV6-5 to TRBJ2-1; the match to TRBD2 covers 11 bases. V lost 4 bases to trimming and J lost 6 bases; unmatched junction nucleotides: 8. Germline V CDR1 and CDR2: MNHEY, SVGAGI. The CDR3 runs to 16 residues. The CDR3 loop reads CASSSAGTSGRNEQFF. The CDR3 DNA sequence: TGTGCCAGCAGTTCCGCCGGGACTAGCGGCCGCAATGAGCAGTTCTTC.

The CDR3 coding sequence is TGTGCCAGCAGCGTCTCCGGGACAGGGAATCAGCCCCAGCATTTT. Protein product: CASSVSGTGNQPQHF. V and J are TRBV9 and TRBJ1-5, with 9 bases fitting TRBD1. J lost 4 bases, V lost 2 bases, and 4 bases had no gene match. The CDR3 contains 15 residues. CDR1 SGDLS and CDR2 YYNGEE come from the germline V gene.

The gene calls are TRBV9 and TRBJ1-1; D is perhaps TRBD1 (6 bases). Trimming left V 4 bases short and J 6 bases short, with 19 bases between. CDR1 and CDR2 from the germline V gene are SGDLS and YYNGEE. The CDR3 has 15 residues. CDR3 sequence (DNA): TGTGCCAGCAGCATCTTCACAGGGTCCATGGCTGAAGCTTTCTTT. The encoded protein is CASSIFTGSMAEAFF.

This chain joins TRBV7-8 and TRBJ2-3, with 9 bases identical to TRBD2. V was pared by 5 bases and J by 2 bases, with 5 bases of the junction left unmatched. The CDR3 has 15 amino acids. Germline V gene lookup returns CDR1 SGHVS and CDR2 FQNEAQ. CDR3 coding DNA: TGTGCCAGCAGCGCGCGGGAGGGCCTCACAGATACGCAGTATTTT. As protein: CASSAREGLTDTQYF.

The chain joins TRBV29-1 to TRBJ2-7, with D maybe TRBD1 (6 bases). The CDR3 contains 13 residues. Trimming took 6 bases from V and 2 from J, leaving 14 bases between them. Per the germline V gene, CDR1 is SQVTM and CDR2 is ANQGSEA. The chain's CDR3 is CSVKGVGAYEQYF. CDR3 sequence (DNA): TGCAGCGTAAAGGGGGTAGGGGCCTACGAGCAGTACTTC.

The V gene is TRBV4-2, the J gene TRBJ2-3, with 9 bases fitting TRBD2. V gave up 4 bases and J gave up 2 bases; unmatched junction bases: 13. CDR1 and CDR2 (germline): LGHNA, YNFKEQ. The CDR3 spans 18 residues. The CDR3 loop reads CASSRSGGFYSTTDTQYF. The CDR3 bases are TGTGCCAGCAGCCGTAGCGGGGGATTCTATTCCACCACAGATACGCAGTATTTT.

The chain has TRBV15 and TRBJ2-3, with unresolved D. The germline V and J ends were trimmed by 1 base and 0 bases, with 8 bases remaining between them. The CDR3 has 15 residues. Germline CDR1 is LNHNV and CDR2 is YYDKDF (reference sequence). CDR3 nucleotides: TGTGCCACCAGCAGAGCCGTGGCAAGCACAGATACGCAGTATTTT. Translating gives CATSRAVASTDTQYF.